What follows describes a single T cell receptor beta chain. The target of this receptor is not known. No quality values exist for individual bases; no much larger clone is one base distant. This specimen comes from a study of cytomegalovirus exposure and HLA in healthy donors (dated by TCRdb to the late 2010s). Study-wide context: The 650 to 750 repertoires of the first cohort and the 120 or so validation repertoires were produced on the same platform, according to a later analysis. The study was designed to test whether signatures of past pathogen exposure could be identified by cataloging public T cell receptors. To predict cytomegalovirus infection status, the study combined high-throughput TCR immunosequencing, statistical association of individual TCRs with disease status, and machine learning. Besides the first cohort of 550 to 750 subjects, a separate validation cohort made up of 95 to 150 different subjects was used.

The method behind the library was the immunoSEQ multiplex PCR assay. Per the original workflow: A statistical classification framework was built to diagnose cytomegalovirus status from the catalog of TCR beta chain sequences. This is the immuneACCESS table as TCRdb keeps it, with only in-frame sequences that have V and J called. A part of the clones is gone; compared with another copy, unresolved V genes explain less than half, and the rest is unexplained. V and J calls and clone size come straight from that table; D and trimming were deduced from the DNA. This sample holds approximately 130,000 clones; 85% were observed only once. The leading ten clones occupy 2% to 2.5% of the sample. Broad study findings and their caveats: The study listed 164 TCR beta chains as associated with cytomegalovirus. According to the authors, the approach could potentially be generalized to other disease states and immunological phenotypes. The classifier was reported to diagnose cytomegalovirus status with high specificity and sensitivity in both the original cohort and the validation cohort. Of the cluster scores, 90% to 95% were above 0 in a later analysis, which found that TCRs clustered in the first cohort also tended to co-occur in the 90 to 150 validation repertoires. While some public TCRs were present in many individuals, most TCR sequences turned up only very rarely across donors. A few of the identified cytomegalovirus-associated TCR beta chains were confirmed in vitro to be specific for cytomegalovirus antigens. A later analysis lacked HLA typing for the validation cohort, so it scored co-occurrence in that cohort across all 120 repertoires.

The donors were included in the validation cohort of 90 to 150 subjects, a group kept apart from the roughly 680-subject first cohort. The germline V gene (reference sequence) specifies SGHKS as CDR1 and YYEKEE as CDR2. V loses 1 base at its end and J loses 4 bases; junction bases beyond the gene matches: 8. Taken from cysteine to phenylalanine, the CDR3 has 17 residues. Only CDR3 DNA is held: 51 bases, read in frame from base 1. The receptor's source is a woman aged 25 to 39 in good health and CMV-seronegative. Here the chain combines TRBV5-5 and TRBJ2-2; the junction holds 9 bases that match TRBD2. Sequenced input: PBMCs. The DNA sequence is as follows: TGTGCCAGCAGCTTGTTTGCGGGGGGGCGTGGCACCGGGGAGCTGTTTTTT. It encodes CASSLFAGGRGTGELFF.